This T cell receptor (beta chain) was sequenced in a study of cytotoxic CD8 clonotypes in ibrutinib-treated CLL (dated by TCRdb to the early 2020s). Some background on the complete study: The cohort included around 15 treatment-naive and ten to twelve relapsed/refractory patients; some 18 were IGHV unmutated. Responses were partial in about 25 patients and complete in 2; after median about 70 months follow-up, about 15 stayed in remission and 12 progressed. Every sample from remission and from progressive disease was obtained while the patients were still on ibrutinib. Of the 86 participants in the trial, roughly 25 had longitudinal samples available. On average, each sample yielded around 270,000 productive templates and 85,000 to 95,000 productive rearrangements. Response samples were taken after a median of around 13 months on treatment, ranging from roughly 6 to 36 months. Cryopreserved peripheral blood mononuclear cells were obtained prior to treatment, at the time of response, and at either disease progression or sustained remission.

This specimen's time point label, interpreted: progressive disease on ibrutinib. Roughly 2 micrograms of genomic DNA were extracted from cryopreserved PBMCs for TCR beta library preparation. Longitudinal blood samples from CLL patients on ibrutinib monotherapy underwent high-throughput TCR beta sequencing. Patients were enrolled in a phase 2 open-label single-center ibrutinib monotherapy trial. The investigation overall reported the following: Public clonotypes were rare and either contracted or stayed stable during treatment, and the rise in clonality at ibrutinib response reflected the expansion of private clonotypes. Sampling times were not matched between sustained-remission and progressing patients, and lymph node repertoires were not studied. Baseline clonality exceeded that of age-matched healthy donors and correlated strongly with circulating CD8+ T-cell counts. Clonality rose at ibrutinib response, remained stable during sustained remission, and dropped back toward baseline at progression.

Notes on this clone: Its binding antigen is unknown. Base-call qualities are not available, and no considerably larger clone is one nucleotide away.

Each clonotype received, on average, around 10x coverage in deep resolution sequencing performed on a MiSeq, where the target depth lay between 1 in 1 million and 1 in 200,000 T cells. TCR beta libraries were generated with the immunoSEQ hsTCRB Kit. In the authors' own workflow: ImmunoSEQ Data Assistant and ImmunoSEQ Analyzer were used for data analysis, and V, D and J genes were assigned according to IMGT definitions. Clonality, which ranges from 0 to 1, was calculated as one minus the normalized Shannon entropy of productive rearrangement frequencies. Only overrepresented clonotypes making up at least 0.05% of each patient's repertoire were included in the public clonotype analysis. Some twelve repertoires from age-matched healthy donors, obtained from immuneACCESS, served as clonality controls. TCRdb took this table from immuneACCESS and kept in-frame rearrangements with V and J called. Such tables lack part of the clones; where checked against another copy, unresolved V genes explain under half of the gap, and the rest is unexplained. The DNA was the basis for D and trimming; V, J and clone size are from that table. The sample data list 150,000 or so clones, and around nine tenths of these were observed just once. The ten largest clones take up around 3.1% of the sample.

This receptor was obtained from a human donor with chronic lymphocytic leukemia. Sequenced material: PBMCs, taken at disease progression, from a patient treated with ibrutinib.

The CDR3 corresponds to CASSQEGRHSSGANVLTF. The nucleotides read TGCGCCAGCAGCCAAGAAGGCCGACATAGCTCTGGGGCCAACGTCCTGACTTTC. The chain was built from TRBV4-1 and TRBJ2-6, with the D gene uncertain. CDR1 and CDR2 were assigned from the germline V gene as MGHRA and YSYEKL. Between the V and J ends, shortened by 0 bases and 0 bases respectively, the junction contains 12 bases. The CDR3 holds 18 amino acids from the cysteine to the phenylalanine. The retained sequence is limited to the CDR3, 54 bases, with the frame set at the first base.